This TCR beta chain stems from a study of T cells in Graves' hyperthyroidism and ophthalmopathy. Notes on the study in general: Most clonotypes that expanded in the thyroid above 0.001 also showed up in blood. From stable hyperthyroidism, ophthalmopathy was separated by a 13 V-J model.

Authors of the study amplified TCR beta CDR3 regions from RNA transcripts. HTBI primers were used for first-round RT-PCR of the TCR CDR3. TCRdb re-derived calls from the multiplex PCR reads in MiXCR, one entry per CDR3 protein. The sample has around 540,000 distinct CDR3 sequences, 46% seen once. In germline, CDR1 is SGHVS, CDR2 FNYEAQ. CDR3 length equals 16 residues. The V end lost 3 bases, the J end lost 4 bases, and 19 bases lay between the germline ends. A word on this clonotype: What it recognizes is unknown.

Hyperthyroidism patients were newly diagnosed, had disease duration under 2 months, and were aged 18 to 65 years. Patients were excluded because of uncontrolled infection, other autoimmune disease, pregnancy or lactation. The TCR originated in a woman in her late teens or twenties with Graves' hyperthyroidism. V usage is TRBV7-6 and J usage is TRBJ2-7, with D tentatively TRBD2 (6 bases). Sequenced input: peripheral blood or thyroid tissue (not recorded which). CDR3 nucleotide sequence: TGTGCCAGCAGCTTGGCCCCCCTCAGGAGCGGGTACGAGCAGTACTTC. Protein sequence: CASSLAPLRSGYEQYF.